This T cell receptor beta chain was captured by sequencing in a study of T cells in Graves' hyperthyroidism and ophthalmopathy. General study points: Most clonotypes that expanded in the thyroid above 0.001 also showed up in blood.

This clonotype was counted a few times. Its specificity is unknown. Amplification yielded TCR beta CDR3 regions, with RNA transcripts as the source. An initial round of RT-PCR targeting the TCR CDR3 relied on the HTBI primer set. TCRdb processed the multiplex PCR reads anew with MiXCR; each CDR3 protein has one entry. The sample lists a few hundred thousand distinct CDR3 sequences, around 46% occurring once. The V end lost 5 bases, the J end lost 4 bases, and 22 bases lay between the germline ends. The CDR3 extends over 16 amino acids. The V gene's germline CDR1 is DFQATT and CDR2 SNEGSKA (reference sequence).

The rearrangement joins TRBV20-1 to TRBJ2-3; D perhaps matches TRBD2 (6 bases). The specimen was peripheral blood or thyroid tissue (not recorded which). This TCR was sampled from a woman aged 18-30 years with Graves' hyperthyroidism. The CDR3 here is CSASGRPETVADTQYF. As DNA, the CDR3 is TGCAGTGCTTCAGGGAGGCCCGAAACTGTAGCAGATACGCAGTATTTT.